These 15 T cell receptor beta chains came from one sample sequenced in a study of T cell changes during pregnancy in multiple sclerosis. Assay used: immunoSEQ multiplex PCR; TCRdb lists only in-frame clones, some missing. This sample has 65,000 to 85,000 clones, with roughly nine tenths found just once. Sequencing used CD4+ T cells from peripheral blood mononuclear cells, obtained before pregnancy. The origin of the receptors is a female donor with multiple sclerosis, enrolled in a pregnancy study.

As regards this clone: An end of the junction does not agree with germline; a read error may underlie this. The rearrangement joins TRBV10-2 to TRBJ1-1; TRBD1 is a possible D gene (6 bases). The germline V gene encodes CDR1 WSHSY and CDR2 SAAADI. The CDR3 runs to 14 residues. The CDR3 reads CASTELLRGDEAFF. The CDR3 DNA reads TGCGCCAGCACTGAGCTGCTCAGGGGCGATGAAGCTTTCTTT.

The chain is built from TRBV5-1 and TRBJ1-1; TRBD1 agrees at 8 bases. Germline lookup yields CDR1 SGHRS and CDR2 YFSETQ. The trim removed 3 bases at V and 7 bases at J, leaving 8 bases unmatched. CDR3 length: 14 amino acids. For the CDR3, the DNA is TGCGCCAGCAGCTCGAACACCGGGACAGGTGAAGCTTTCTTT. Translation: CASSSNTGTGEAFF.

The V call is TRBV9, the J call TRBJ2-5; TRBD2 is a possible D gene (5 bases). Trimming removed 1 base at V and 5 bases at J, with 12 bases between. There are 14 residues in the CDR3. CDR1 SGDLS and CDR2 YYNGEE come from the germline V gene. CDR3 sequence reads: CASSVRGGQETQYF. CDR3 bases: TGTGCCAGCAGCGTACGGGGTGGCCAGGAGACCCAGTACTTC. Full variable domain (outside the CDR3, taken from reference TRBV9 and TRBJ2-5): DSGVTQTPKHLITATGQRVTLRCSPRSGDLSVYWYQQSLDQGLQFLIQYYNGEERAKGNILERFSAQQFPDLHSELNLSSLELGDSALYFCASSVRGGQETQYFGPGTRLLVL.

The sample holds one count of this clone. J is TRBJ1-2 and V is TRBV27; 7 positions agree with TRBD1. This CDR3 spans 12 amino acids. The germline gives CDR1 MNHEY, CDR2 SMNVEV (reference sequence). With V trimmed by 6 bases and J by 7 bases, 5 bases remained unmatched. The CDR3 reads CASRDRASGYTF. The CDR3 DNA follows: TGTGCCAGCAGAGACAGGGCGAGTGGCTACACCTTC.

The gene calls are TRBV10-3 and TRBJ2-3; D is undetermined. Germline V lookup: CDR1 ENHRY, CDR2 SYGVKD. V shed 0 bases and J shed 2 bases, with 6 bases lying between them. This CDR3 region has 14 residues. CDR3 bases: TGTGCCATCAGTGAGTCTGGCTCCACAGATACGCAGTATTTT. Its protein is CAISESGSTDTQYF.

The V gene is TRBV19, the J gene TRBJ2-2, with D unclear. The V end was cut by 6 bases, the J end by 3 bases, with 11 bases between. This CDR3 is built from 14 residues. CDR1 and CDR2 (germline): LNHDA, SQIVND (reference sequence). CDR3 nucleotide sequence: TGTGCCAGTAGGAGCCACGGAGACACCGGGGAGCTGTTTTTT. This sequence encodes CASRSHGDTGELFF.

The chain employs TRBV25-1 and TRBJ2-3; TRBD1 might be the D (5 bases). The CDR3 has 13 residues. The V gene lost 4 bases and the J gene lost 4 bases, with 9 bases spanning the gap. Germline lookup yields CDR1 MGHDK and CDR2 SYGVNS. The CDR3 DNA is TGTGCCAGCAGTGTACAGGCCCCAGATACGCAGTATTTT. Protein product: CASSVQAPDTQYF.

CDR3 sequence (DNA): TGTGCCAGCTGGGGGACAGGGTCCGGGGAGCTGTTTTTT. Translated, it gives CASWGTGSGELFF. V is TRBV6-1 and J is TRBJ2-2; 9 nucleotides line up with TRBD1. CDR1 MNHNS and CDR2 SASEGT come from the germline V gene. This CDR3 spans 13 amino acids. Trimming at V came to 8 bases and at J to 6 bases, leaving 4 bases not matched to a gene.

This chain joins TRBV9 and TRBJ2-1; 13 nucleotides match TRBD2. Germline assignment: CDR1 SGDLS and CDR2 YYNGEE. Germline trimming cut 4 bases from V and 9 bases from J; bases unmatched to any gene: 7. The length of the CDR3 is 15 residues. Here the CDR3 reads CASSITSGRAVEQFF. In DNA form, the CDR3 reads TGTGCCAGCAGCATCACTAGCGGGAGGGCCGTTGAGCAGTTCTTC.

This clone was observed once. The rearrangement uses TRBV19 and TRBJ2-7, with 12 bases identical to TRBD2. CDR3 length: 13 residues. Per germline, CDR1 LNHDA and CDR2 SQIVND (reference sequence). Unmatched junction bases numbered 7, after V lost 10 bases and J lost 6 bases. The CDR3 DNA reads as TGTGCCACCAGACTAGCGGGAGCTTCCGAGCAGTACTTC. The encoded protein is CATRLAGASEQYF.

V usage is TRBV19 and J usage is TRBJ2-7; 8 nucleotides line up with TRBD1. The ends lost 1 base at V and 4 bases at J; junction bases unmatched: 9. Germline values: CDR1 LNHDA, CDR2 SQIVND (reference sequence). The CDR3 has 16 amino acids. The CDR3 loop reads CASSIAPTGGIYEQYF. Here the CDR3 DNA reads TGTGCCAGTAGTATAGCCCCTACAGGGGGGATATACGAGCAGTACTTC.

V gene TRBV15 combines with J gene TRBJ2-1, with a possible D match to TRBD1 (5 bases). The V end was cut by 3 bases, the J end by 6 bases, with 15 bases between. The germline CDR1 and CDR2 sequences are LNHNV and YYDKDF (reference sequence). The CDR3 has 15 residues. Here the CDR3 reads CATSRMSGAPNEQFF. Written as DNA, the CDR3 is TGTGCCACCAGCAGGATGAGTGGGGCTCCCAATGAGCAGTTCTTC.

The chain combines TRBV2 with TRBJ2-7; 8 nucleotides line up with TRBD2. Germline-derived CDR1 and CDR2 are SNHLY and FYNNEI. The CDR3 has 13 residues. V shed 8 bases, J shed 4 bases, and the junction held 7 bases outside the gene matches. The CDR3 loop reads CASEETSDYEQYF. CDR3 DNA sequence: TGTGCCAGCGAAGAGACTAGCGATTACGAGCAGTACTTC.

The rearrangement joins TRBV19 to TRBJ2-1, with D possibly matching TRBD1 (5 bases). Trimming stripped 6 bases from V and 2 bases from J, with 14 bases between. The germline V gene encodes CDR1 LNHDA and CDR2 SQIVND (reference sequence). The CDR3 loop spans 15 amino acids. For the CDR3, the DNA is TGTGCCAGTAGGGGTGGGTGGGGCCCCTACAATGAGCAGTTCTTC. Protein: CASRGGWGPYNEQFF. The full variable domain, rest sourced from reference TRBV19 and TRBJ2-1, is DGGITQSPKYLFRKEGQNVTLSCEQNLNHDAMYWYRQDPGQGLRLIYYSQIVNDFQKGDIAEGYSVSREKKESFPLTVTSAQKNPTAFYLCASRGGWGPYNEQFFGPGTRLTVL.

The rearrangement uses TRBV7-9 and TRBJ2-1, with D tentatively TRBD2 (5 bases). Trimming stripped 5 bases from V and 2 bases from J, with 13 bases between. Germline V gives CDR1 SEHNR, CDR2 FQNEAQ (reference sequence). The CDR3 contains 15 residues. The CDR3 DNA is TGTGCCAGCAGCCCAGGACTCACTACCTACAATGAGCAGTTCTTC. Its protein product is CASSPGLTTYNEQFF.